Below, one T cell receptor beta chain is given with its context. The data were taken from a study of blood T cell repertoires in COVID-19. Study at large: Sources were T cells, B-cell-depleted T cells, or PBMCs; the material itself was cDNA or gDNA.

Authors' data handling: Reference gene primer amplification gave estimated nucleated cell counts. Generated by immunoSEQ multiplex PCR, the TCRdb table keeps only in-frame clones and is missing some. That table furnishes V, J and clone size, whereas the DNA furnished D and trimming. The sample includes 100,000 to 150,000 clones, approximately 83% of them seen just once. V lost 7 bases to trimming and J lost 3 bases; unmatched junction nucleotides: 7. CDR1 SNHLY and CDR2 FYNNEI come from the germline V gene. The CDR3 length is 15 residues. This receptor was obtained from a woman older than 75 with acute or convalescent COVID-19. The chain carries TRBV2 and TRBJ2-3; 10 bases agree with TRBD2. The sample taken for sequencing was peripheral blood. The CDR3 here is CASNPFSGGTDTQYF. The CDR3 DNA reads TGTGCCAGCAACCCGTTTAGCGGGGGGACAGATACGCAGTATTTT.